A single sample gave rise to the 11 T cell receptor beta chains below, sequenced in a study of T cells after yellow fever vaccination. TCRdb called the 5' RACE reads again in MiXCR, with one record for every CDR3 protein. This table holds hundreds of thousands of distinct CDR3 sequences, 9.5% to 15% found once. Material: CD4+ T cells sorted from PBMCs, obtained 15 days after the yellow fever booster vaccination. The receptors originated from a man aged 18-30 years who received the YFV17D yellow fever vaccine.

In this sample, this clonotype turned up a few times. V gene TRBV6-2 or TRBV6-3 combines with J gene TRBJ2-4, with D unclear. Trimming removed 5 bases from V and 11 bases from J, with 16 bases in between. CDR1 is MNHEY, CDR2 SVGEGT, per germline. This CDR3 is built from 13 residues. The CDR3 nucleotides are TGTGCCAGCAGTCGTGGAGCCGCCAGCGTTCAGTACTTC. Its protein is CASSRGAASVQYF.

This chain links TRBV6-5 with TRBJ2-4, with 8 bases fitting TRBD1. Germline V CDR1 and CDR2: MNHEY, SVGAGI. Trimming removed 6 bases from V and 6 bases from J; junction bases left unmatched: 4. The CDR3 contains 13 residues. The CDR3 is CASSRTGINIQYF. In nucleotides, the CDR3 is TGTGCCAGCAGCCGGACAGGGATAAACATTCAGTACTTC.

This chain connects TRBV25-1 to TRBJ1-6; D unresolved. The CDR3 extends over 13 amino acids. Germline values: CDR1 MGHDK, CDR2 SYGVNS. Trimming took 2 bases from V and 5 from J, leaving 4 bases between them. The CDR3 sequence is CASSELDNSPLHF. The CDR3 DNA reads TGTGCCAGCAGTGAACTAGATAATTCACCCCTCCACTTT.

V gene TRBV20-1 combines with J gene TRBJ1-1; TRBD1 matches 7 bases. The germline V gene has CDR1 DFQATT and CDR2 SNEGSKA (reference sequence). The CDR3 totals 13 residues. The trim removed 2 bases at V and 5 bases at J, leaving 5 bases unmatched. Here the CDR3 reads CSARQGGRTEAFF. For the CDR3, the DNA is TGCAGTGCTAGACAGGGGGGACGGACTGAAGCTTTCTTT.

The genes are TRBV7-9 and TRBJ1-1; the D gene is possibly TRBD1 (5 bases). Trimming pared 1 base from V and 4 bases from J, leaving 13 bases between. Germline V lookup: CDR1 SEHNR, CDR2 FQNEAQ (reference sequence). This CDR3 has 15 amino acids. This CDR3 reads CASSLVRDGGTEAFF. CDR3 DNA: TGTGCCAGCAGCTTAGTGAGGGACGGGGGCACTGAAGCTTTCTTT.

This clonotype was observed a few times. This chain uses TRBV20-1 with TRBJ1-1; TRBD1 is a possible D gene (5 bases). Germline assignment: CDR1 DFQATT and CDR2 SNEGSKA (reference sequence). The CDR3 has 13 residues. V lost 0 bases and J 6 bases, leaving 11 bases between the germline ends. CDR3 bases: TGCAGTGCTAGAGATCCTGGGGGGGCTGAAGCTTTCTTT. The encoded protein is CSARDPGGAEAFF.

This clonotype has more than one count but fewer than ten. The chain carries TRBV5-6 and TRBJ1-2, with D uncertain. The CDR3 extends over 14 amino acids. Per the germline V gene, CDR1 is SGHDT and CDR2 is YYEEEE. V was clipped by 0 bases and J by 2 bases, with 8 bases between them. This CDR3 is CASSLAGQNYGYTF. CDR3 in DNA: TGTGCCAGCAGCTTGGCCGGGCAGAACTATGGCTACACCTTC.

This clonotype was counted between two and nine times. CDR3 in DNA: TGTGCCACCAGCAGCCAGAGGACTAGTTCCTACAATGAGCAGTTCTTC. Residues: CATSSQRTSSYNEQFF. The chain uses TRBV15 and TRBJ2-1, with TRBD2 matching over 7 bases. With 3 bases clipped from V and 1 base from J, the junction kept 6 bases outside the gene matches. The CDR3 runs 16 residues. Germline CDR1 reads LNHNV; CDR2 reads YYDKDF (reference sequence).

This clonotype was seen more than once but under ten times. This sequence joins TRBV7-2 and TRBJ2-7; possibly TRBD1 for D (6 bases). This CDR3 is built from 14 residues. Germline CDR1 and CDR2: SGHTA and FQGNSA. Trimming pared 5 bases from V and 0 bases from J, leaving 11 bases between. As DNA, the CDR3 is TGTGCCAGCAGCCTAGGACAGTCCTCCTACGAGCAGTACTTC. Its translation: CASSLGQSSYEQYF. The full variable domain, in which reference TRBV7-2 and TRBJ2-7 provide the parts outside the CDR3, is GAGVSQSPSNKVTEKGKDVELRCDPISGHTALYWYRQSLGQGLEFLIYFQGNSAPDKSGLPSDRFSAERTGGSVSTLTIQRTQQEDSAVYLCASSLGQSSYEQYFGPGTRLTVT.

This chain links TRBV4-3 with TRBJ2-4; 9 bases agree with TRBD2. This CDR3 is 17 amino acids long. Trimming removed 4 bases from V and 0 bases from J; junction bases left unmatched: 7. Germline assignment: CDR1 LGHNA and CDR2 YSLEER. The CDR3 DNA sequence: TGCGCCAGCAGCCTCGTTGTTAGCGGGGGAGCCAAAAACATTCAGTACTTC. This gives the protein CASSLVVSGGAKNIQYF.

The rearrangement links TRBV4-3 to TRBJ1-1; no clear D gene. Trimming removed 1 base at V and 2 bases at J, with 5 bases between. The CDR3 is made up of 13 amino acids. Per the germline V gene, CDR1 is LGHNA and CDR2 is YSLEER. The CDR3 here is CASSQAINTEAFF. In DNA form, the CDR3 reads TGCGCCAGCAGCCAAGCGATAAACACTGAAGCTTTCTTT.